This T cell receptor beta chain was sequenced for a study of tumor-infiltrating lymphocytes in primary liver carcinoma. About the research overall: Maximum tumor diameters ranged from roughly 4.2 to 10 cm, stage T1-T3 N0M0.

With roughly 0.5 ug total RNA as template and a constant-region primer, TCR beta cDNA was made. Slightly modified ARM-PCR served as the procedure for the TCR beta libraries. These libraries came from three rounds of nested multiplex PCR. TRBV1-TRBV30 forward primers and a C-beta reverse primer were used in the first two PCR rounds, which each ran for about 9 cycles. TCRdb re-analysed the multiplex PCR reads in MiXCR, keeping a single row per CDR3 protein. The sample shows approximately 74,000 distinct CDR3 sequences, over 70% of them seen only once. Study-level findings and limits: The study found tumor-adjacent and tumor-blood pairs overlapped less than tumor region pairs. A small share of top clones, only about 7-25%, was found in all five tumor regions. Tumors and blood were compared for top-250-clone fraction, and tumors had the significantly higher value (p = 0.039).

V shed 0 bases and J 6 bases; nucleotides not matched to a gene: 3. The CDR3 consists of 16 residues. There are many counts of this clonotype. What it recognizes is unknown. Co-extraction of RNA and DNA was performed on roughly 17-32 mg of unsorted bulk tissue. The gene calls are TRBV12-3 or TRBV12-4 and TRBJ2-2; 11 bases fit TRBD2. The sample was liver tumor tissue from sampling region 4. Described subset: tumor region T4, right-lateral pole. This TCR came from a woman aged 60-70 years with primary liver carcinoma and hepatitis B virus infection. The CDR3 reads CASSLASGRAPGELFF. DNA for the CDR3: TGTGCCAGCAGTTTAGCTAGCGGGAGGGCCCCCGGGGAGCTGTTTTTT.